The T cell receptor (beta chain) under discussion was sequenced for a study of OX40 agonist ivuxolimab in advanced cancers. Looked up from germline, CDR1 is LNHDA and CDR2 is SQIVND (reference sequence). V was shortened by 5 bases and J by 4 bases, with 8 bases between the two germline ends. The CDR3 is 13 amino acids. Sequenced by immunoSEQ multiplex PCR; TCRdb stores in-frame clones only, minus some. Of some 46,000 clones in the sample, more than 80% were seen once. Notes on this clone: No antigen is known for it.

Overall study results and limits: On average, CD8+ T cells showed a greater number of expanded clones than CD4+.

The specimen was CD4+ or CD8+ T cells sorted from blood, collected in a trial of the OX40 agonist ivuxolimab. The source of this sequence is an adult with an advanced solid tumor such as melanoma, head and neck, liver or kidney cancer. The genes are TRBV19 and TRBJ1-4, with D hard to call. The DNA for the CDR3 is TGTGCCAGTAGTTGGGTCCATAATGAAAAACTGTTTTTT. Translating it yields CASSWVHNEKLFF.